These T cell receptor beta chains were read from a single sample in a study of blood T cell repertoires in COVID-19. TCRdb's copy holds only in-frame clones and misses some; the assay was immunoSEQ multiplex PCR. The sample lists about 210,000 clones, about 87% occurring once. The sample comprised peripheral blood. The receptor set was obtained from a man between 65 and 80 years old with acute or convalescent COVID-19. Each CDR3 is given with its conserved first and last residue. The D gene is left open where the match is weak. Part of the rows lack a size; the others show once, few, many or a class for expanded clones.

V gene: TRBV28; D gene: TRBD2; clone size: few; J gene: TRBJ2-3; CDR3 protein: CASSFGSGRTDTQYF; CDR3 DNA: TGTGCCAGCAGTTTTGGCAGCGGGAGAACAGATACGCAGTATTTT
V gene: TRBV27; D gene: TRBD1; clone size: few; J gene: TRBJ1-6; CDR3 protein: CASSLLDRDNSPLHF; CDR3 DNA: TGTGCCAGCAGTTTATTGGACAGGGATAATTCACCCCTCCACTTT
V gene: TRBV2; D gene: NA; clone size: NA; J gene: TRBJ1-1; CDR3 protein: CASSVTASNTEAFF; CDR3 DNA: TGTGCCAGCAGCGTTACAGCTTCGAACACTGAAGCTTTCTTT
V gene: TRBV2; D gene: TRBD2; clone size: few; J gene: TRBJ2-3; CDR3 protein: CASLGLAEYTDTQYF; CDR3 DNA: TGTGCCAGCTTGGGACTAGCGGAGTACACAGATACGCAGTATTTT
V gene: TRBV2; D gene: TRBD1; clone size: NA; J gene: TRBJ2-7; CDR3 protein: CASSQASGTGSYEQYF; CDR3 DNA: TGTGCCAGCAGTCAAGCCTCCGGGACAGGGTCCTACGAGCAGTACTTC
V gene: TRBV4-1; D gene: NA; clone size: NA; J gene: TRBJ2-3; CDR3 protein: CASSQGAFDTQYF; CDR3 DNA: TGCGCCAGCAGCCAAGGAGCGTTCGATACGCAGTATTTT
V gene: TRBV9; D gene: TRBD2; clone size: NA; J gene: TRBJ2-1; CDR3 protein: CASSVGLAGSYNEQFF; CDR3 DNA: TGTGCCAGCAGCGTAGGGCTAGCGGGATCCTACAATGAGCAGTTCTTC
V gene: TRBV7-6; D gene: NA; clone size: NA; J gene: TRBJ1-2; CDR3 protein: CASSPRGAGGYTF; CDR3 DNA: TGTGCCAGCAGCCCCCGGGGGGCGGGCGGCTACACCTTC
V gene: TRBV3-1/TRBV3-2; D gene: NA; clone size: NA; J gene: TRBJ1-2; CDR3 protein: CASSLQSYGYTF; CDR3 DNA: TGTGCCAGCAGCCTACAATCCTATGGCTACACCTTC
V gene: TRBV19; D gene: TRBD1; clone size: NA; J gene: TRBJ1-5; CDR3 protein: CASSEGTGRWNQPQHF; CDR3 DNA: TGTGCCAGTAGCGAAGGGACAGGGAGGTGGAATCAGCCCCAGCATTTT
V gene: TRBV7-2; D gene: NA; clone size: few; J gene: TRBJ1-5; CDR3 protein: CASSPGVNQPQHF; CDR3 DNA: TGTGCCAGCAGTCCAGGGGTCAATCAGCCCCAGCATTTT
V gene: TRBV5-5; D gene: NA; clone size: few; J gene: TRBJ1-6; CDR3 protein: CASSPGHGNSPLHF; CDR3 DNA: TGTGCCAGCAGCCCGGGACACGGTAATTCACCCCTCCACTTT
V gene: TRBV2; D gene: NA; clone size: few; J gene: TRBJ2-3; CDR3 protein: CASSLDSPSTDTQYF; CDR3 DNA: TGTGCCAGCAGCCTTGACAGTCCTAGCACAGATACGCAGTATTTT
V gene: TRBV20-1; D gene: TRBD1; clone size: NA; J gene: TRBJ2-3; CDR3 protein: CSASGDRVETDTQYF; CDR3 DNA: TGCAGTGCTAGTGGGGACAGGGTTGAAACAGATACGCAGTATTTT
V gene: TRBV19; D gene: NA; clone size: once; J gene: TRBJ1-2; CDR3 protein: CASSKQGLYGYTF; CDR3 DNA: TGTGCCAGTAGTAAGCAGGGCCTCTATGGCTACACCTTC
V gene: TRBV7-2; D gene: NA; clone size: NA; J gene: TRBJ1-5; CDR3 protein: CASSPVDSQPQHF; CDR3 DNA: TGTGCCAGCAGCCCCGTTGACTCTCAGCCCCAGCATTTT
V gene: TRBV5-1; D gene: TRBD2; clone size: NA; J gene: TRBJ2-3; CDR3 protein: CASMTGGTDTQYF; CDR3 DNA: TGCGCCAGCATGACGGGAGGGACTGATACGCAGTATTTT
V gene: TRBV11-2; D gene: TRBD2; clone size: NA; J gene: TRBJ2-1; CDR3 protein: CASSGWGLAGGGNEQFF; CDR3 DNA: TGTGCCAGCAGCGGCTGGGGGCTAGCGGGAGGTGGCAATGAGCAGTTCTTC
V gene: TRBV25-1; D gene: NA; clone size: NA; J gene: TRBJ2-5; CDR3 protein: CASSEYGQSSGTQYF; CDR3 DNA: TGTGCCAGCAGTGAATATGGACAGTCTAGTGGGACCCAGTACTTC
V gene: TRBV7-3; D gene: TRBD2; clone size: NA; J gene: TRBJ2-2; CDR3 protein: CASSLLAGSPTNTGELFF; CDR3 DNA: TGTGCCAGCAGTTTACTAGCGGGAAGCCCTACGAACACCGGGGAGCTGTTTTTT
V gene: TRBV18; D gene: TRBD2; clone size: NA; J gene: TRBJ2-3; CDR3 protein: CASSPLPGTSATDTQYF; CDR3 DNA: TGTGCCAGCTCACCCCTCCCGGGGACTAGCGCTACAGATACGCAGTATTTT
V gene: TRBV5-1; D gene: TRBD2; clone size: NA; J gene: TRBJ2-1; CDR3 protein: CASSVLAVSSYNEQFF; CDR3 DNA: TGCGCCAGCAGCGTCCTAGCGGTTAGCTCCTACAATGAGCAGTTCTTC
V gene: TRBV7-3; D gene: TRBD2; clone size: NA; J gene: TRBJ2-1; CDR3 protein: CASSPPGGQNNEQFF; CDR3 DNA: TGTGCCAGCAGCCCCCCGGGAGGCCAGAACAATGAGCAGTTCTTC
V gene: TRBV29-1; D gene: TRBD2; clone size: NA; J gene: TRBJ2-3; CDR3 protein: CSVEGLAGGTDTQYF; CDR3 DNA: TGCAGCGTTGAGGGACTAGCGGGAGGGACAGATACGCAGTATTTT
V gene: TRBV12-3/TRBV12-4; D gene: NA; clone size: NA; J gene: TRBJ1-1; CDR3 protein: CASSQGYTEAFF; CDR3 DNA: TGTGCCAGCAGTCAGGGATATACTGAAGCTTTCTTT
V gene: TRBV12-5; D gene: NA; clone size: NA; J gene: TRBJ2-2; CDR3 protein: CASGLSGTGELFF; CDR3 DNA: TGTGCTAGTGGCCTTAGCGGCACCGGGGAGCTGTTTTTT
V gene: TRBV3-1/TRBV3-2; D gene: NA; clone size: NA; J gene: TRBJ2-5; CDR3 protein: CASSQDQGGQETQYF; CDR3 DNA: TGTGCCAGCAGCCAAGATCAAGGGGGACAAGAGACCCAGTACTTC
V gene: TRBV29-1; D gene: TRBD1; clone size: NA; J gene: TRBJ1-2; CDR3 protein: CSVEDARTGTDGYTF; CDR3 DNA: TGCAGCGTTGAAGATGCCCGGACAGGGACGGACGGCTACACCTTC
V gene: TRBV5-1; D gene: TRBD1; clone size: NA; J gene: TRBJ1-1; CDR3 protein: CASSRTGSNTEAFF; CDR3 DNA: TGCGCCAGCAGCCGGACAGGGAGTAACACTGAAGCTTTCTTT
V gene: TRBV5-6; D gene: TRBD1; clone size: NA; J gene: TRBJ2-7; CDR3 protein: CASSFRGQRAYEQYF; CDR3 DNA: TGTGCCAGCAGCTTTAGGGGACAGCGAGCCTACGAGCAGTACTTC
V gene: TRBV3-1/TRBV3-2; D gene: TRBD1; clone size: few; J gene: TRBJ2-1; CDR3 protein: CASSQNRGNEQFF; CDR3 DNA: TGTGCCAGCAGCCAAAACAGGGGCAATGAGCAGTTCTTC
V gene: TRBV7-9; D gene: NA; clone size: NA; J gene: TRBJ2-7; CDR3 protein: CASSLGPISYEQYF; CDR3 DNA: TGTGCCAGCAGCTTAGGTCCCATTTCCTACGAGCAGTACTTC
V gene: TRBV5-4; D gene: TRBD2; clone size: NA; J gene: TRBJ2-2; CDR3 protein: CASSPEAGGPVGELFF; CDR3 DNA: TGTGCCAGCAGCCCGGAGGCGGGAGGGCCGGTCGGGGAGCTGTTTTTT
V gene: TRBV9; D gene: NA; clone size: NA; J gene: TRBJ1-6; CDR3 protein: CASSFTVSYNSPLHF; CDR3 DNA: TGTGCCAGCAGTTTTACGGTGTCCTATAATTCACCCCTCCACTTT
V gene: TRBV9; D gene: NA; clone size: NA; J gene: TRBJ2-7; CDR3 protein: CASSVRAETYEQYF; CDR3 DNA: TGTGCCAGCAGCGTGAGAGCGGAAACCTACGAGCAGTACTTC
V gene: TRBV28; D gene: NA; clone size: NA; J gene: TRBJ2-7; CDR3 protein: CASLPIQATYEQYF; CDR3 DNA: TGTGCCAGCTTGCCGATACAGGCCACCTACGAGCAGTACTTC